This TCR beta chain emerged from a study of blood T cell repertoires in COVID-19. Study-wide background: COVID-19 samples, acute and convalescent, were from the United States, Italy and Spain.

This table comes from immunoSEQ multiplex PCR, and its TCRdb copy is limited to in-frame clones, with some not included. Of hundreds of thousands of clones in the sample, about 83% were seen once. About this clone itself: The sample has other DNA sequences that encode this CDR3 too.

Participants reported their clinical history, and cohort assignment relied on those reports. Before being deemed recovered, Cohort 3 donors had two negative PCRs, clearance, or symptom resolution. The TCR comes from a middle-aged woman who had recovered from COVID-19. Sequencing was done on a sample of PBMCs or T cells enriched from blood (not recorded which).

CDR3 amino acids: CASSLTGVNQPQHF. The CDR3 DNA reads TGCGCCAGCAGCTTGACAGGAGTGAATCAGCCCCAGCATTTT. The chain combines TRBV5-1 with TRBJ1-5; weak D call: TRBD1 (5 bases). The CDR3 spans 14 residues. Trimming removed 1 base from V and 4 bases from J, with 9 bases in between. Looked up from germline, CDR1 is SGHRS and CDR2 is YFSETQ.